The text below deals with one TCR beta chain. The target antigen is unknown. A junction boundary mismatches the germline segment, possibly from a read error. Patients selected for sequencing had displayed CD8+CD57+ cell expansion by flow cytometry. The germline V gene encodes CDR1 LNHNV and CDR2 YYDKDF (reference sequence). The CDR3 has 13 residues. TCR beta VDJ combinations and CDR3 sequences were profiled from genomic DNA. TCRdb called the reads again in MiXCR, with one record for every CDR3 protein. The sample has approximately 300,000 distinct CDR3 sequences; approximately 58% are singletons. The sample originates from a study of CD8+CD57+ T cells in acquired aplastic anemia. The study's findings and limits: A set of twenty-nine CD8+ CDR3 sequences was shared between patients and controls, and these sequences appeared highly expressed in patients.

The specimen sequenced was sorted CD4+, CD8+, or CD8+CD57+ T cells (not recorded which) from PBMCs. V is TRBV15 and J is TRBJ2-3; unclear D gene. The clonotype originates from a human donor with aplastic anemia. The CDR3 nucleotides are TGTGCCAGCAGCTTAACTGAATCGGATACGCAGTATTTT. Translating it yields CASSLTESDTQYF.